Below, 32 T cell receptor beta chains from the same sample are listed, as sequenced in a study of cytomegalovirus exposure and HLA in healthy donors. The study ran its PCR with 60 Vbeta and 13 Jbeta primers. Sequenced by immunoSEQ multiplex PCR; TCRdb stores in-frame clones only, minus some. This sample's table has around 150,000 clones. Sequenced sample: PBMCs. All receptors derive from a man in his thirties or forties in good health and CMV-seronegative.

The chain is built from TRBV2 and TRBJ2-7, with a tentative D call TRBD2 (6 bases). The V end lost 2 bases, the J end lost 7 bases, and 12 bases lay between the germline ends. In germline, CDR1 is SNHLY, CDR2 FYNNEI. The CDR3 spans 13 residues. This CDR3 is CASSERGYREQYF. The CDR3 DNA sequence: TGTGCCAGCAGTGAACGGGGGTATAGGGAGCAGTACTTC. Filled out from reference TRBV2 and TRBJ2-7, the complete variable domain reads EPEVTQTPSHQVTQMGQEVILRCVPISNHLYFYWYRQILGQKVEFLVSFYNNEISEKSEIFDDQFSVERPDGSNFTLKIRSTKLEDSAMYFCASSERGYREQYFGPGTRLTVT.

This chain links TRBV5-1 with TRBJ2-2; 9 bases map to TRBD1. CDR3 length equals 15 residues. V gave up 5 bases and J gave up 1 base; unmatched junction bases: 3. From germline, CDR1 is SGHRS and CDR2 YFSETQ. The CDR3, as DNA: TGCGCCAGCAGGCGGGGACAGGGGAACACCGGGGAGCTGTTTTTT. It yields the protein CASRRGQGNTGELFF.

The chain carries TRBV18 and TRBJ2-5; D gene unclear. The germline gives CDR1 KGHSH, CDR2 LQKENI. V was pared by 6 bases and J by 5 bases, with 10 bases between. The CDR3 contains 12 residues. The DNA for the CDR3 is TGTGCCAGCTCCCTAGAGGAGGAGACCCAGTACTTC. Encoded protein: CASSLEEETQYF.

The rearrangement links TRBV6-5 to TRBJ1-1; 8 bases are shared with TRBD1. V dropped 6 bases and J dropped 6; count of bases not matched to a gene: 12. The CDR3 spans 15 residues. Germline V CDR1 and CDR2: MNHEY, SVGAGI. The CDR3 loop is CASRLQGAGFAEAFF. CDR3 nucleotides: TGTGCCAGCAGGCTTCAGGGGGCCGGTTTCGCTGAAGCTTTCTTT.

This chain links TRBV9 with TRBJ1-2; TRBD1 matches 7 bases. The germline CDR1 and CDR2 sequences are SGDLS and YYNGEE. V shed 0 bases, J shed 7 bases, and the junction held 9 bases outside the gene matches. There are 15 residues in the CDR3. The CDR3 DNA sequence: TGTGCCAGCAGCGTAGATCCCCAGGGGGAAACTGGCTACACCTTC. Amino acid sequence: CASSVDPQGETGYTF.

The V gene is TRBV5-6, the J gene TRBJ1-3; D possibly corresponds to TRBD1 (5 bases). The CDR3 has 17 residues. Germline lookup yields CDR1 SGHDT and CDR2 YYEEEE. Trimming removed 0 bases at V and 3 bases at J, with 16 bases between. CDR3 sequence: CASSLGAQGFSGNTIYF. CDR3 sequence (DNA): TGTGCCAGCAGCTTGGGGGCCCAGGGTTTCAGTGGAAACACCATATATTTT.

This chain connects TRBV5-1 to TRBJ2-5; 7 positions match TRBD2. J gave up 7 bases and V 0 bases, and 9 bases lay outside the gene matches. CDR3 length equals 15 residues. Per germline, CDR1 SGHRS and CDR2 YFSETQ. In nucleotides, the CDR3 is TGCGCCAGCAGCTTGGGGTTAGCGGGTGCTGGGACCCAGTACTTC. Translating gives CASSLGLAGAGTQYF.

The chain joins TRBV29-1 to TRBJ1-2, with 7 bases that match TRBD1. The V gene's germline CDR1 is SQVTM and CDR2 ANQGSEA. The junction had 9 bases not matched to a gene; V was cut back by 0 bases and J by 5 bases. CDR3 size: 15 residues. CDR3 sequence: CSVEEPTQGDYGYTF. CDR3 coding DNA: TGCAGCGTTGAAGAGCCGACGCAGGGGGATTATGGCTACACCTTC.

V is TRBV19 and J is TRBJ1-1, with 7 positions matching TRBD1. V lost 7 bases and J lost 3; bases outside the gene matches: 11. Germline V CDR1 and CDR2: LNHDA, SQIVND (reference sequence). The CDR3 covers 15 residues. The CDR3 sequence: CASNLRQGPYTEAFF. CDR3 nucleotides: TGTGCCAGTAACCTAAGACAGGGTCCTTACACTGAAGCTTTCTTT.

The rearrangement links TRBV7-9 to TRBJ1-4, with 7 nucleotides matching TRBD1. Germline V lookup: CDR1 SEHNR, CDR2 FQNEAQ (reference sequence). This CDR3 spans 14 amino acids. With V trimmed by 5 bases and J by 4 bases, 4 bases remained unmatched. Written as DNA, the CDR3 is TGTGCCAGCAGCCTACGACAGGGTAATGAAAAACTGTTTTTT. Amino acid sequence: CASSLRQGNEKLFF. Full variable domain (outside the CDR3, taken from reference TRBV7-9 and TRBJ1-4): DTGVSQNPRHKITKRGQNVTFRCDPISEHNRLYWYRQTLGQGPEFLTYFQNEAQLEKSRLLSDRFSAERPKGSFSTLEIQRTEQGDSAMYLCASSLRQGNEKLFFGSGTQLSVL.

V usage is TRBV27 and J usage is TRBJ1-2, with 7 bases that match TRBD1. CDR1 and CDR2 from the germline V gene are MNHEY and SMNVEV (reference sequence). Losses at the gene ends were 5 bases for V and 2 bases for J; bases not matched to a gene: 8. The CDR3 spans 15 residues. The CDR3 loop reads CASSVTGTVNYGYTF. CDR3 nucleotide sequence: TGTGCCAGCAGTGTGACCGGGACAGTAAACTATGGCTACACCTTC.

V usage is TRBV19 and J usage is TRBJ2-1, with TRBD2 identical over 13 bases. V lost 3 bases to trimming and J lost 10 bases; unmatched junction nucleotides: 6. This CDR3 is 15 amino acids long. Germline CDR1 is LNHDA and CDR2 is SQIVND (reference sequence). The CDR3 bases are TGTGCCAGTAGTATTCTACCGGGACTAGCGGGAGAGCAGTTCTTC. This encodes CASSILPGLAGEQFF. The whole variable domain, remainder taken from reference TRBV19 and TRBJ2-1, is DGGITQSPKYLFRKEGQNVTLSCEQNLNHDAMYWYRQDPGQGLRLIYYSQIVNDFQKGDIAEGYSVSREKKESFPLTVTSAQKNPTAFYLCASSILPGLAGEQFFGPGTRLTVL.

The chain uses TRBV18 and TRBJ1-4; D is unclear. There are 14 residues in the CDR3. V lost 4 bases to trimming and J lost 0 bases, with 6 bases between them. Per germline, CDR1 KGHSH and CDR2 LQKENI. The CDR3 is CASSQTATNEKLFF. DNA of the CDR3: TGTGCCAGCTCACAAACAGCAACTAATGAAAAACTGTTTTTT.

The rearrangement joins TRBV27 to TRBJ2-5, with 15 bases fitting TRBD2. V lost 6 bases, J lost 5 bases, and 10 bases stayed unmatched. Germline V gene data show CDR1 as MNHEY and CDR2 as SMNVEV (reference sequence). The CDR3 consists of 17 residues. The CDR3 loop is CASSTTGLAGGSETQYF. The CDR3 region has the DNA TGTGCCAGCAGCACAACGGGACTAGCGGGAGGAAGTGAGACCCAGTACTTC.

The chain links TRBV5-6 to TRBJ1-2, with D maybe TRBD1 (6 bases). Trimming left V 2 bases short and J 4 bases short, with 12 bases between. There are 14 residues in the CDR3. Per germline, CDR1 SGHDT and CDR2 YYEEEE. The CDR3 DNA follows: TGTGCCAGCAGCTTTGACAGGCACGGCTATGGCTACACCTTC. Translating gives CASSFDRHGYGYTF.

The V and J genes are TRBV6-5 and TRBJ1-2; possible D gene TRBD1, 6 bases. V dropped 4 bases and J dropped 9 bases, with 12 bases sitting between them. The CDR3 loop spans 12 amino acids. Germline lookup yields CDR1 MNHEY and CDR2 SVGAGI. The CDR3 is CASSWRGGSYTF. DNA for the CDR3: TGTGCCAGCAGTTGGAGGGGGGGGAGCTACACCTTC.

The chain joins TRBV7-2 to TRBJ2-7; D gene ambiguous. Germline assignment: CDR1 SGHTA and CDR2 FQGNSA. The CDR3 has 15 amino acids. Trimming shortened V by 3 bases and J by 1 base, and 13 bases separated the two germline ends. The CDR3 loop reads CASSLSSRRSYEQYF. CDR3 in DNA: TGTGCCAGCAGCTTGTCCTCGAGAAGATCCTACGAGCAGTACTTC.

The chain recombines TRBV11-2 with TRBJ1-4; D is uncertain. The CDR3 has 15 amino acids. V was clipped by 7 bases and J by 4 bases, with 16 bases between them. Germline V gene data show CDR1 as SGHAT and CDR2 as FQNNGV. The CDR3 protein is CASNHISGYNEKLFF. CDR3 DNA sequence: TGTGCCAGCAACCACATAAGCGGGTATAATGAAAAACTGTTTTTT.

The chain joins TRBV6-1 to TRBJ2-7; possibly TRBD1 for D (6 bases). The CDR3 length is 15 residues. Germline V gene sequence: CDR1 MNHNS, CDR2 SASEGT. V lost 1 base and J 6 bases, leaving 16 bases between the germline ends. CDR3 bases: TGTGCCAGCAGTGAAGTAGGGGGAGAACGATCCGAGCAGTACTTC. Amino acids: CASSEVGGERSEQYF.

This rearrangement joins TRBV9 to TRBJ2-1; the D is unclear. V was trimmed by 4 bases and J by 0 bases, leaving 11 bases between them. This CDR3 is 15 amino acids long. Germline CDR1 reads SGDLS; CDR2 reads YYNGEE. For the CDR3, the DNA is TGTGCCAGCAGCCCCCGTCGGGTCTCCTACAATGAGCAGTTCTTC. Protein sequence: CASSPRRVSYNEQFF.

The chain recombines TRBV4-3 with TRBJ2-2, with TRBD1 matching 7 bases. V dropped 3 bases and J dropped 3; count of bases not matched to a gene: 7. The CDR3 covers 16 residues. Germline V gives CDR1 LGHNA, CDR2 YSLEER. CDR3 sequence: CASSQLTGVYTGELFF. CDR3 DNA: TGCGCCAGCAGCCAGCTCACAGGGGTATACACCGGGGAGCTGTTTTTT.

The chain is built from TRBV5-1 and TRBJ1-2; no definite D call. From germline, CDR1 is SGHRS and CDR2 YFSETQ. Trimming shortened V by 5 bases and J by 5 bases, and 16 bases separated the two germline ends. The CDR3 is 14 residues long. The CDR3 DNA reads as TGCGCCAGCAGGGGCATTCTGGGCTCATATGGCTACACCTTC. Protein product: CASRGILGSYGYTF.

This chain's CDR3 is CASSLREGPGQPQHF. The CDR3 DNA reads as TGCGCCAGCAGCTTGCGGGAGGGCCCCGGACAGCCCCAGCATTTT. V gene TRBV5-1 combines with J gene TRBJ1-5, with unresolved D. Germline lookup yields CDR1 SGHRS and CDR2 YFSETQ. The V end was cut by 1 base, the J end by 7 bases, with 15 bases between. The CDR3 has 15 residues.

V gene TRBV19 combines with J gene TRBJ1-2; D may be TRBD1 (6 bases). Germline CDR1 is LNHDA and CDR2 is SQIVND (reference sequence). V gave up 7 bases and J gave up 1 base, with 13 bases separating them. The CDR3 spans 14 residues. The CDR3 spells CASTSGGGNYGYTF. The CDR3, as DNA: TGTGCCAGTACCTCGGGAGGGGGTAACTATGGCTACACCTTC.

The V and J genes are TRBV28 and TRBJ1-2, with TRBD1 matching over 9 bases. V shed 4 bases and J 5 bases; nucleotides not matched to a gene: 2. There are 13 residues in the CDR3. Germline assignment: CDR1 MDHEN and CDR2 SYDVKM. For the CDR3, the DNA is TGTGCCAGCAGTTCGGGACAGGGATATGGCTACACCTTC. Protein sequence: CASSSGQGYGYTF.

The chain employs TRBV27 and TRBJ2-7, with 8 bases identical to TRBD2. With 6 bases clipped from V and 5 bases from J, the junction kept 12 bases outside the gene matches. Germline V gene sequence: CDR1 MNHEY, CDR2 SMNVEV (reference sequence). The CDR3 has 15 amino acids. The CDR3, as DNA: TGTGCCAGCAGAACCTACGGGGGGGCAAGAGACGAGCAGTACTTC. Protein: CASRTYGGARDEQYF.

The V gene is TRBV27, the J gene TRBJ2-2; TRBD1 matches 10 bases. The germline gives CDR1 MNHEY, CDR2 SMNVEV (reference sequence). V gave up 5 bases and J gave up 4 bases; unmatched junction bases: 10. The CDR3 length is 17 residues. CDR3 DNA: TGTGCCAGCAGTACCTCGACAGGGGGCGGGAGCACCGGGGAGCTGTTTTTT. Protein product: CASSTSTGGGSTGELFF.

With respect to this clone: Compared with germline, one end of the junction differs, possibly owing to a read error. Other nucleotide sequences from this sample produce the same CDR3. The gene calls are TRBV5-1 and TRBJ1-2, with TRBD1 matching over 9 bases. The CDR3 totals 15 residues. CDR1 SGHRS and CDR2 YFSETQ come from the germline V gene. Here the CDR3 DNA reads TGCGCTAGCAGCGGAAATACAGGGGGCGACTATGGCTACACCTTC. This encodes CASSGNTGGDYGYTF.

The chain has TRBV4-3 and TRBJ2-6; no clear D gene. The length of the CDR3 is 16 residues. CDR1 and CDR2 from the germline V gene are LGHNA and YSLEER. Trimming removed 0 bases from V and 0 bases from J, with 6 bases in between. CDR3 amino acids: CASSQDLSSGANVLTF. CDR3 nucleotides: TGCGCCAGCAGCCAAGATCTAAGCTCTGGGGCCAACGTCCTGACTTTC.

The chain has TRBV18 and TRBJ1-2; no clear D. CDR1 is KGHSH, CDR2 LQKENI, per germline. The CDR3 runs 15 residues. V shed 3 bases and J shed 4 bases, with 15 bases lying between them. DNA of the CDR3: TGTGCCAGCTCACCTAATAACGGGGTCCCCTATGGCTACACCTTC. It encodes CASSPNNGVPYGYTF.

This chain joins TRBV4-1 and TRBJ2-1; D is possibly TRBD2 (5 bases). Germline CDR1 and CDR2: MGHRA and YSYEKL. The CDR3 has 15 amino acids. Between the trimmed V and J ends, which lost 0 bases and 9 bases, there was a span of 15 bases. CDR3 sequence reads: CASSQEGLAWGEQFF. The CDR3 DNA is TGCGCCAGCAGCCAAGAAGGGCTAGCTTGGGGTGAGCAGTTCTTC.

The chain has TRBV11-3 and TRBJ1-4; 7 bases line up with TRBD1. From germline, CDR1 is SGHNT and CDR2 YENEEA. With V trimmed by 4 bases and J by 4 bases, 3 bases remained unmatched. The CDR3 covers 14 residues. In nucleotides, the CDR3 is TGTGCCAGCAGCTCGGGACAGTTTAATGAAAAACTGTTTTTT. This gives the protein CASSSGQFNEKLFF.